A single sample gave rise to the 4 T cell receptor beta chains below, sequenced in a study of blood T cell repertoires in COVID-19. Profiled with immunoSEQ multiplex PCR; TCRdb holds only in-frame clones, not every one. The profile covers about 250,000 clones, with roughly 80% appearing a single time and roughly 10% taken by the ten largest. The source material was peripheral blood. The receptors were sampled from a man of 80 years or more with acute or convalescent COVID-19.

V gene TRBV7-8 combines with J gene TRBJ1-5, with D unresolved. The V end lost 3 bases, the J end lost 2 bases, and 14 bases lay between the germline ends. Germline V gene data show CDR1 as SGHVS and CDR2 as FQNEAQ. The CDR3 length is 16 residues. CDR3 in DNA: TGTGCCAGCAGCTTGAGGGCCGAGCGAGGCAATCAGCCCCAGCATTTT. Translated, it gives CASSLRAERGNQPQHF. Supplemented by reference TRBV7-8 and TRBJ1-5, the full variable domain reads GAGVSQSPRYKVAKRGQDVALRCDPISGHVSLFWYQQALGQGPEFLTYFQNEAQLDKSGLPSDRFFAERPEGSVSTLKIQRTQQEDSAVYLCASSLRAERGNQPQHFGDGTRLSIL.

The chain joins TRBV30 to TRBJ1-1; 7 bases map to TRBD1. The CDR3 contains 12 residues. J gave up 12 bases and V 2 bases, and 9 bases lay outside the gene matches. Germline V gives CDR1 GTSNPN, CDR2 SVGIG (reference sequence). CDR3 coding DNA: TGTGCCTGGAGTTCCGGACAGGCGGAGTCTTTCTTT. The encoded protein is CAWSSGQAESFF.

This chain joins TRBV7-2 and TRBJ2-2, with 9 bases matching TRBD1. This CDR3 has 16 residues. V lost 5 bases to trimming and J lost 5 bases; unmatched junction nucleotides: 9. Germline lookup yields CDR1 SGHTA and CDR2 FQGNSA. The CDR3 reads CASSTGTGRRTGELFF. As DNA, the CDR3 is TGTGCCAGCAGCACGGGGACAGGGCGGCGGACCGGGGAGCTGTTTTTT.

V usage is TRBV7-9 and J usage is TRBJ2-5, with D unclear. CDR1 is SEHNR, CDR2 FQNEAQ, per germline (reference sequence). V was clipped by 1 base and J by 5 bases, with 11 bases between them. The CDR3 is 14 amino acids. CDR3 in amino acids: CASSLGGGYETQYF. In DNA form, the CDR3 reads TGTGCCAGCAGCTTAGGCGGCGGATATGAGACCCAGTACTTC.